The 14 T cell receptor beta chains in this list originate from one sample, sequenced in a study of blood T cell repertoires in COVID-19. The table came from immunoSEQ multiplex PCR; TCRdb's copy has only in-frame clones and leaves some out. The repertoire holds approximately 330,000 clones, with over 80% as singletons. The specimen sequenced was peripheral blood. Receptors were obtained from a man under 40 with COVID-19, enrolled during active disease.

In this sample, this clone turned up once. This sequence joins TRBV11-2 and TRBJ2-3; D is possibly TRBD2 (7 bases). The germline V and J ends were trimmed by 3 bases and 5 bases, with 15 bases remaining between them. Germline CDR1 SGHAT, CDR2 FQNNGV. This CDR3 has 15 amino acids. CDR3 sequence (DNA): TGTGCCAGCAGCTTGGGCGGGGGCGTGGGAGATACGCAGTATTTT. Its translation is CASSLGGGVGDTQYF.

The rearrangement links TRBV2 to TRBJ2-5; no firm D call. Trimming took off 6 bases at V and 2 bases at J, with 7 bases between the two ends. Germline CDR1 reads SNHLY; CDR2 reads FYNNEI. This CDR3 comprises 12 residues. Here the CDR3 reads CASSPRQETQYF. The CDR3 DNA follows: TGTGCCAGCAGCCCCCGTCAAGAGACCCAGTACTTC.

The chain joins TRBV15 to TRBJ1-2, with 11 bases aligning to TRBD1. Germline V gives CDR1 LNHNV, CDR2 YYDKDF (reference sequence). This CDR3 has 14 amino acids. V lost 5 bases and J lost 9; bases outside the gene matches: 8. The CDR3 DNA is TGTGCCACCAGCGTCAAACGGGACAGGGGGAGCTACACCTTC. Its protein is CATSVKRDRGSYTF.

V usage is TRBV5-5 and J usage is TRBJ1-3, with D uncertain. There are 16 residues in the CDR3. Germline V lookup: CDR1 SGHKS, CDR2 YYEKEE (reference sequence). Trimming took 3 bases from V and 0 from J, leaving 13 bases between them. CDR3 coding DNA: TGTGCCAGCAGCTCAAGAACCACCGGCTCTGGAAACACCATATATTTT. This encodes CASSSRTTGSGNTIYF.

This chain links TRBV6-5 with TRBJ1-6; weak D call: TRBD1 (6 bases). Germline V lookup: CDR1 MNHEY, CDR2 SVGAGI. The CDR3 is made up of 13 amino acids. Between the trimmed V and J ends, which lost 6 bases and 12 bases, there was a span of 15 bases. CDR3 protein: CASRLAVRGPLHF. The CDR3 nucleotides read TGTGCCAGCAGGTTGGCGGTCAGGGGACCCCTCCACTTT.

This sequence joins TRBV18 and TRBJ1-4; 7 bases agree with TRBD1. The germline gives CDR1 KGHSH, CDR2 LQKENI. The CDR3 is made up of 15 amino acids. V lost 1 base and J lost 8; bases outside the gene matches: 7. DNA of the CDR3: TGTGCCAGCTCACCACGAGGGGGCGCAGAGGAAAAACTGTTTTTT. Translating gives CASSPRGGAEEKLFF. Based on the CDR3 plus reference TRBV18 and TRBJ1-4, the full variable domain is NAGVMQNPRHLVRRRGQEARLRCSPMKGHSHVYWYRQLPEEGLKFMVYLQKENIIDESGMPKERFSAEFPKEGPSILRIQQVVRGDSAAYFCASSPRGGAEEKLFFGSGTQLSVL.

This chain links TRBV18 with TRBJ2-2; 7 positions match TRBD1. The CDR3 has 15 residues. Germline values: CDR1 KGHSH, CDR2 LQKENI. After removal of 3 bases from V and 6 bases from J, the junction contained 7 bases not matched to a gene. The DNA for the CDR3 is TGTGCCAGCTCACCTGAGGGGGCAACCGCCGGGGAGCTGTTTTTT. It encodes CASSPEGATAGELFF.

The chain carries TRBV3-1 (or the pseudogene TRBV3-2) and TRBJ1-2, with TRBD1 as a possible D gene (5 bases). Trimming left V 0 bases short and J 4 bases short, with 18 bases between. Germline V gene lookup returns CDR1 LGHDT and CDR2 YNNKEL (reference sequence). CDR3 length: 17 residues. This chain's CDR3 is CASSQEGGGTALYGYTF. CDR3 in DNA: TGTGCCAGCAGCCAAGAGGGGGGGGGTACAGCCCTCTATGGCTACACCTTC.

V usage is TRBV3-1 (or the pseudogene TRBV3-2) and J usage is TRBJ1-4, with D possibly matching TRBD1 (5 bases). The germline V gene encodes CDR1 LGHDT and CDR2 YNNKEL (reference sequence). The CDR3 spans 15 residues. V was clipped by 4 bases and J by 5 bases, with 14 bases between them. The CDR3 DNA reads TGTGCCAGCAGCCTAAACGGACAAACCAATGAAAAACTGTTTTTT. Amino acid sequence: CASSLNGQTNEKLFF.

The chain couples TRBV27 to TRBJ1-5; D uncertain. V was cut by 3 bases and J by 3 bases, with 9 bases left in between. CDR1 and CDR2 from the germline V gene are MNHEY and SMNVEV (reference sequence). The CDR3 length is 14 residues. The CDR3 protein is CASSFLSINQPQHF. The CDR3 nucleotides read TGTGCCAGCAGTTTCCTCTCTATCAATCAGCCCCAGCATTTT.

V is TRBV27 and J is TRBJ2-3; 9 bases line up with TRBD2. CDR3 length equals 14 residues. CDR1 and CDR2 from the germline V gene are MNHEY and SMNVEV (reference sequence). Losses at the gene ends were 7 bases for V and 0 bases for J; bases not matched to a gene: 2. The CDR3 loop is CASKTSGSTDTQYF. The CDR3 nucleotides read TGTGCCAGCAAGACTAGCGGTAGCACAGATACGCAGTATTTT.

CDR3 in amino acids: CASSSQADRVEAFF. CDR3 coding DNA: TGTGCCAGCAGCTCCCAGGCCGACAGGGTAGAAGCTTTCTTT. The chain couples TRBV7-2 to TRBJ1-1; 7 bases are shared with TRBD1. Germline trimming cut 4 bases from V and 8 bases from J; bases unmatched to any gene: 10. This CDR3 region has 14 residues. Germline V gene sequence: CDR1 SGHTA, CDR2 FQGNSA.

The V gene is TRBV7-2, the J gene TRBJ1-2; TRBD1 agrees at 7 bases. Germline values: CDR1 SGHTA, CDR2 FQGNSA. V lost 4 bases to trimming and J lost 2 bases; unmatched junction nucleotides: 16. This CDR3 is 18 amino acids long. The DNA of the CDR3 is TGTGCCAGCAGCTCCCACGCTCTTAGGGACAGACTGAACTATGGCTACACCTTC. It yields the protein CASSSHALRDRLNYGYTF.

The rearrangement uses TRBV9 and TRBJ1-2; perhaps TRBD1 as D (5 bases). V gave up 0 bases and J gave up 1 base, with 13 bases separating them. There are 16 residues in the CDR3. CDR1 and CDR2 from the germline V gene are SGDLS and YYNGEE. The DNA of the CDR3 is TGTGCCAGCAGCGTAGAAAGGGGTTCTAATAACTATGGCTACACCTTC. Protein sequence: CASSVERGSNNYGYTF.